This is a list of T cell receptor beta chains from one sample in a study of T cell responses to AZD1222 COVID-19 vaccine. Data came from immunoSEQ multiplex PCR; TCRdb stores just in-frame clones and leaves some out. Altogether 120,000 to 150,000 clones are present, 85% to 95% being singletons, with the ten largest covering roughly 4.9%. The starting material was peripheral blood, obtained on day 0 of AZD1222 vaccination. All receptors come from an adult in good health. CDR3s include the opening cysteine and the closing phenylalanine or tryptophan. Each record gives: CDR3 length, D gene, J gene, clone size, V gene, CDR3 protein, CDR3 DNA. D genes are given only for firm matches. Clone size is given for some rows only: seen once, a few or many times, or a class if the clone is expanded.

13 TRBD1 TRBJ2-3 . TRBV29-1 CSVTGDLTDTQYF TGCAGCGTTACAGGGGACCTCACAGATACGCAGTATTTT
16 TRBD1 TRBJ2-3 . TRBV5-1 CASSLAGTGGSDTQYF TGCGCCAGCAGCTTGGCCGGGACAGGGGGCTCCGATACGCAGTATTTT
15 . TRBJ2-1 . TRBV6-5 CASSFLAEADDEQFF TGTGCCAGCAGTTTTTTAGCGGAGGCGGACGATGAGCAGTTCTTC
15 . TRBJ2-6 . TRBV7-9 CASSLARSGANVLTF TGTGCCAGCAGCTTAGCGCGTTCTGGGGCCAACGTCCTGACTTTC
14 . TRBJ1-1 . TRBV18 CASSNERWNTEAFF TGTGCCAGCTCAAATGAGCGCTGGAACACTGAAGCTTTCTTT
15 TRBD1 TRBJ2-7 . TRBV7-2 CASSLGTGVFYEQYF TGTGCCAGCAGCTTAGGGACAGGGGTTTTCTACGAGCAGTACTTC
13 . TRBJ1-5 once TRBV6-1 CASSEGGDQPQHF TGTGCCAGCAGTGAAGGTGGGGACCAGCCCCAGCATTTT
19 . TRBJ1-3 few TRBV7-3 CASRLPRQESTFSGNTIYF TGTGCCAGCAGACTTCCGAGACAGGAATCAACCTTCTCTGGAAACACCATATATTTT
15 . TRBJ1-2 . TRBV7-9 CASSWVGESSYGYTF TGTGCCAGCAGCTGGGTGGGGGAGAGTAGCTATGGCTACACCTTC
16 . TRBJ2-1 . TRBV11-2 CASRRNRDSPKDEQFF TGTGCCAGCAGGAGAAACCGGGACTCGCCTAAGGATGAGCAGTTCTTC
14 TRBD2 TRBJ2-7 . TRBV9 CASSVGGGAYEQYF TGTGCCAGCAGCGTGGGCGGGGGAGCCTACGAGCAGTACTTC
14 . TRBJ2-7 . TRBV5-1 CASSTPGTTSEQYF TGCGCCAGCAGCACCCCCGGGACCACCTCCGAGCAGTACTTC
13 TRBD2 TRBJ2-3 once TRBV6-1 CASSESSGRTQYF TGTGCCAGCAGTGAATCATCCGGGAGGACGCAGTATTTT
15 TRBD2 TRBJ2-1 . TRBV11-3 CASSSGGGTYNEQFF TGTGCCAGCAGCTCGGGCGGGGGAACCTACAATGAGCAGTTCTTC
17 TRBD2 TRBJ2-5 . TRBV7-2 CASSPRGLAGGRETQYF TGTGCCAGCAGCCCCCGGGGACTAGCGGGGGGGCGGGAGACCCAGTACTTC
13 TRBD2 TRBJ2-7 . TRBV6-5 CASKTGLAAEQYF TGTGCCAGCAAGACCGGACTAGCTGCCGAGCAGTACTTC